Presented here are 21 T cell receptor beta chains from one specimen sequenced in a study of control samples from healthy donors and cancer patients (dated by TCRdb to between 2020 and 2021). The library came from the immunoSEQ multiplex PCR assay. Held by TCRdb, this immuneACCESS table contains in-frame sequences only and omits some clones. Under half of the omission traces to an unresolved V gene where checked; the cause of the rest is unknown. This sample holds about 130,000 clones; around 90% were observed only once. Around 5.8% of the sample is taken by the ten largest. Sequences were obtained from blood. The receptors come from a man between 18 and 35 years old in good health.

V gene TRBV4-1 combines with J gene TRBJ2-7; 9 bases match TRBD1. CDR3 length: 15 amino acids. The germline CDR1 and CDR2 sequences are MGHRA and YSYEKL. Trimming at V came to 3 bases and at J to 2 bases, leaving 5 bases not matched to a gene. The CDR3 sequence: CASSHRQGGAYEQYF. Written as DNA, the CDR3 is TGCGCCAGCAGCCATCGACAGGGGGGGGCCTACGAGCAGTACTTC.

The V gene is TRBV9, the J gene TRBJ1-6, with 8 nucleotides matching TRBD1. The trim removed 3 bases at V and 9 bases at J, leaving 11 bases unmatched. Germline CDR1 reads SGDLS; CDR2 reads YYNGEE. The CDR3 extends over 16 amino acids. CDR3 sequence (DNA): TGTGCCAGCAGCGAGTCCCTCGGGACAGGAGGTTCACCCCTCCACTTT. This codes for CASSESLGTGGSPLHF.

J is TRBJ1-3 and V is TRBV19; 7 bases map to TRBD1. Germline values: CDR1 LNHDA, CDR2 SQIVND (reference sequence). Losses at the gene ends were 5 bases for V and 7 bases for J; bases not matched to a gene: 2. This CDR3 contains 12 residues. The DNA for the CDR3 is TGTGCCAGTAGTCGCAGGGGGAACACCATATATTTT. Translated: CASSRRGNTIYF.

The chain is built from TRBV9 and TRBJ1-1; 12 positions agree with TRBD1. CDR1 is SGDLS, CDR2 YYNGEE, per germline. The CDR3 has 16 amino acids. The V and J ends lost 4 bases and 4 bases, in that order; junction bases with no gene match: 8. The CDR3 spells CASSPGTGGLTTEAFF. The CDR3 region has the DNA TGTGCCAGCAGCCCCGGGACAGGGGGCCTGACCACTGAAGCTTTCTTT.

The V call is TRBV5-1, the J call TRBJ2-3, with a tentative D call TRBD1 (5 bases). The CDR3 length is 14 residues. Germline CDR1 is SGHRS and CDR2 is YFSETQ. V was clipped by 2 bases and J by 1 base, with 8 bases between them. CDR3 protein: CASSLLRGTDTQYF. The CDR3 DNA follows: TGCGCCAGCAGCTTACTCAGGGGCACAGATACGCAGTATTTT. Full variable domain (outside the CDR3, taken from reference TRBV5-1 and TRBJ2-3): KAGVTQTPRYLIKTRGQQVTLSCSPISGHRSVSWYQQTPGQGLQFLFEYFSETQRNKGNFPGRFSGRQFSNSRSEMNVSTLELGDSALYLCASSLLRGTDTQYFGPGTRLTVL.

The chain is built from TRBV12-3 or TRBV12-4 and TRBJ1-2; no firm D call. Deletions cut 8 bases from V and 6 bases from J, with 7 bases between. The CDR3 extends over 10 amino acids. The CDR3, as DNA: TGTGCCAGCGGGCGGGATGGCTACACCTTC. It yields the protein CASGRDGYTF.

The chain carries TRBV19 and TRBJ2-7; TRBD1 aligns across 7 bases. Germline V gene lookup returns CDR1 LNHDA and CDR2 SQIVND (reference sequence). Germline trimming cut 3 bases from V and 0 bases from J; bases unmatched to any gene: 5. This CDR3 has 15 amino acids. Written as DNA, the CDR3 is TGTGCCAGTAGTATCCGGGACAGCGTCTCCTACGAGCAGTACTTC. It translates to CASSIRDSVSYEQYF.

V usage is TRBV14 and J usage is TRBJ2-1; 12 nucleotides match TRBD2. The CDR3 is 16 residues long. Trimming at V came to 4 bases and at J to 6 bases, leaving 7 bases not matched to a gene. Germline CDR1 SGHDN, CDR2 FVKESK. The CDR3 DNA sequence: TGTGCCAGCAGCCCCGGACTAGCGGGGCCTATCAATGAGCAGTTCTTC. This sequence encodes CASSPGLAGPINEQFF.

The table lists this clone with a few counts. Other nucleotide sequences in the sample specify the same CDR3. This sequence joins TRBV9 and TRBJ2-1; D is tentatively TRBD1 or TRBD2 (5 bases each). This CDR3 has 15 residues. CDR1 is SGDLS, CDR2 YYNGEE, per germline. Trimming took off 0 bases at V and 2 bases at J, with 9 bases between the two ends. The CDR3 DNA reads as TGTGCCAGCAGCGTAGGAGGGGAAACCTACAATGAGCAGTTCTTC. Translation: CASSVGGETYNEQFF.

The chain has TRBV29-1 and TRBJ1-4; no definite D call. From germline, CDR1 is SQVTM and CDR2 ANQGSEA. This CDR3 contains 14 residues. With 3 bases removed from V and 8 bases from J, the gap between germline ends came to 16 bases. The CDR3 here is CSVDAGRKREKLFF. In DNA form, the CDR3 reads TGCAGCGTTGACGCCGGGAGGAAACGGGAAAAACTGTTTTTT.

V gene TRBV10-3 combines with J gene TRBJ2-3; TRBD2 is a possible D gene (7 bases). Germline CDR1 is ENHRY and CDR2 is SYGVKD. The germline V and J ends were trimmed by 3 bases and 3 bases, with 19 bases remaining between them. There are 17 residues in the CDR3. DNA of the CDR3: TGTGCCATCAGTGAAGGTGTTGGGGGGGGGCCTACAGATACGCAGTATTTT. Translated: CAISEGVGGGPTDTQYF.

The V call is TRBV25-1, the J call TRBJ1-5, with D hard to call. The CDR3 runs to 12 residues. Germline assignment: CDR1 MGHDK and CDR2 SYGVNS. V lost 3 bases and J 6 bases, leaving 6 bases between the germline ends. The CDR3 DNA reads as TGTGCCAGCAGTGAGACTCTTCAGCCCCAGCATTTT. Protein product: CASSETLQPQHF. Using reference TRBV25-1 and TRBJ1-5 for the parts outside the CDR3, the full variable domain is EADIYQTPRYLVIGTGKKITLECSQTMGHDKMYWYQQDPGMELHLIHYSYGVNSTEKGDLSSESTVSRIRTEHFPLTLESARPSHTSQYLCASSETLQPQHFGDGTRLSIL.

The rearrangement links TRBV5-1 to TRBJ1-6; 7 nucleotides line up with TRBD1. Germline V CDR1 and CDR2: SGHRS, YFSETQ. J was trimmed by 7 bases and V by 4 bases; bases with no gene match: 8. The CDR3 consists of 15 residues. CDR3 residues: CASSPAGTVNSPLHF. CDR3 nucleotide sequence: TGCGCCAGCAGCCCCGCCGGGACAGTCAATTCACCCCTCCACTTT. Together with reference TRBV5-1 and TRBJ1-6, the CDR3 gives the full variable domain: KAGVTQTPRYLIKTRGQQVTLSCSPISGHRSVSWYQQTPGQGLQFLFEYFSETQRNKGNFPGRFSGRQFSNSRSEMNVSTLELGDSALYLCASSPAGTVNSPLHFGNGTRLTVT.

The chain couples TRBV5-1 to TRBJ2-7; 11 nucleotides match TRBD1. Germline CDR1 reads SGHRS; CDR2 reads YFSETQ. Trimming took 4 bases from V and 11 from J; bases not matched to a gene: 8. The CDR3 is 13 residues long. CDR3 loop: CASSPGQGEFEYF. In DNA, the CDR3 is TGCGCCAGCAGCCCGGGACAGGGGGAGTTTGAGTACTTC.

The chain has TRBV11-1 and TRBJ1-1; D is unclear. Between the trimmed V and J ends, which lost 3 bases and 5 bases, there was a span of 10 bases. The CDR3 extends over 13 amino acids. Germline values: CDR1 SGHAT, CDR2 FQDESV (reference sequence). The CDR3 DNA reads TGTGCCAGCAGCTTCTCGGCAGTGACTGAAGCTTTCTTT. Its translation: CASSFSAVTEAFF.

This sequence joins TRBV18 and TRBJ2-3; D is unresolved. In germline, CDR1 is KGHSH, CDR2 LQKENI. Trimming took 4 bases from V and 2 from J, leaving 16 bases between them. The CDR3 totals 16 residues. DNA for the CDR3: TGTGCCAGCTCACAGACTCCCATGAGCCCCACAGATACGCAGTATTTT. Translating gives CASSQTPMSPTDTQYF.

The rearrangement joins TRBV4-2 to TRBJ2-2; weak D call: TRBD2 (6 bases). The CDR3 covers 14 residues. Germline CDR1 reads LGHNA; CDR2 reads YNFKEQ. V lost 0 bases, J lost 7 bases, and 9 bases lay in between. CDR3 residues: CASSQDGGLGELFF. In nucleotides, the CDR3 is TGTGCCAGCAGCCAAGATGGAGGGCTCGGGGAGCTGTTTTTT.

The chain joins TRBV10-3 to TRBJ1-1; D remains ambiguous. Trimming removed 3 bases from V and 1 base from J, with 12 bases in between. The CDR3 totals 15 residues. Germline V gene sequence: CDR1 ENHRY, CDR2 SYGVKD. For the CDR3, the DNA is TGTGCCATCAGTGAAGGGTTGGGGTCGAACACTGAAGCTTTCTTT. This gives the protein CAISEGLGSNTEAFF.

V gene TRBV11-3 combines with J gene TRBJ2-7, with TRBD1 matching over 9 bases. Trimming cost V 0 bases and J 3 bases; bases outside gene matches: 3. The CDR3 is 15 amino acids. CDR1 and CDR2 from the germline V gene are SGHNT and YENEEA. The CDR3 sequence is CASSLDAGQGYEQYF. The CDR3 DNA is TGTGCCAGCAGCTTAGATGCGGGACAGGGCTACGAGCAGTACTTC.

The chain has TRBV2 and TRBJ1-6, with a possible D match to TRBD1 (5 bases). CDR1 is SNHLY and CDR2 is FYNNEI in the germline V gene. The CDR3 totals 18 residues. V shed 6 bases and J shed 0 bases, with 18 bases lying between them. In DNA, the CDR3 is TGTGCCAGCAGGGACGGACACATGCTCAGCTCCTATAATTCACCCCTCCACTTT. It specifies CASRDGHMLSSYNSPLHF.

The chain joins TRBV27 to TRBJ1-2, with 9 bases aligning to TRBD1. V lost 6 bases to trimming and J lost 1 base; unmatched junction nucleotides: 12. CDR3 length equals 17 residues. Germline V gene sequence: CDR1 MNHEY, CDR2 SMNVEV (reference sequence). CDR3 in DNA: TGTGCCAGCAGGGGACAGGGTGCGTCGACCAATAACTATGGCTACACCTTC. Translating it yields CASRGQGASTNNYGYTF.